Described below is a single T cell receptor beta chain sequence and its context. Its antigen is unidentified. These data originate in a study of T-cell reconstitution after alpha-beta-depleted transplantation in children. General study results and limits: One year after transplant, T-cell counts and diversity came mostly from newly produced T cells. By about two months after transplant, alpha-beta T cells reportedly arose from several hundred graft clones that had expanded.

Preparation of the TCRbeta library was carried out with unique molecular identifiers. TCRdb ran MiXCR on the PCR reads and lists one entry per CDR3 protein. Among 250,000 to 300,000 distinct CDR3 sequences listed, about 7.3% were seen once. Germline lookup yields CDR1 KGHSH and CDR2 LQKENI. The junction had 5 bases not matched to a gene; V was cut back by 1 base and J by 9 bases. The CDR3 spans 14 residues. The gene calls are TRBV18 and TRBJ2-1; 8 bases are a match to TRBD2. Sequencing used peripheral blood, obtained 360 days after TCRalphabeta/CD19-depleted stem cell transplant. This TCR was sampled from a female patient aged 2 to 10 who had a stem cell transplant for Fanconi anemia, so the T cells may come from the graft donor. The DNA of the CDR3 is TGTGCCAGCTCACCACTCGGCGGGAGGAGTGAGCAGTTCTTC. Translation gives CASSPLGGRSEQFF.